This entry features one T cell receptor beta chain sequence. Its target is unknown. This sample is drawn from a study of T cell responses to AZD1222 COVID-19 vaccine. Sequencing was performed with immunoSEQ multiplex PCR; in TCRdb, only in-frame clones are kept and a portion is missing. The table has about 180,000 clones, approximately 90% seen once; the top ten hold roughly 4%. Germline CDR1 MNHEY, CDR2 SVGAGI. CDR3 size: 14 residues. Trimming at V came to 6 bases and at J to 1 base, leaving 2 bases not matched to a gene. Whole-study findings and limits: Just 6 or 7 AZD1222 recipients were seropositive at baseline. The repertoires were collected only after the peak T cell response. The donor group comprised mostly white British people and more females; the analysis possibly underestimated clonal diversity. Of spike-specific TCRs, nearly half reportedly target regions left unmutated in variants.

The origin of this receptor is an adult who received the MenACWY meningococcal vaccine as a control. The chain is built from TRBV6-5 and TRBJ2-2; TRBD2 matches at 7 bases. The specimen comprised peripheral blood, sampled 28 days after the second dose of the MenACWY control vaccine. Here the CDR3 reads CASRGGMNTGELFF. CDR3 in DNA: TGTGCCAGCAGGGGAGGGATGAACACCGGGGAGCTGTTTTTT.